The rows below give T cell receptor beta chains drawn from one sample of a study of regulatory T cells in long-lasting Graves disease. TCRdb called the multiplex PCR reads again in MiXCR, with one record for every CDR3 protein. The repertoire holds 400,000 to 500,000 distinct CDR3 sequences, under 25% seen once, with 6.5% to 10% in the top ten. Material: peripheral blood mononuclear cells (PBMCs), obtained when the disease was refractory, from a patient treated with antithyroid drugs. These receptors all stem from a female donor with Graves disease. CDR3s include the opening cysteine and the closing phenylalanine or tryptophan. D genes are given only for firm matches. Size tells how often a clone was seen (once, few, many) or the class of an expanded clone, and some rows leave it out.

j_call,clone_size,d_call,v_call,cdr3_aa,cdr3_nt
TRBJ2-7,.,TRBD1,TRBV6-1,CASSPRPGQGSYEQYF,TGTGCCAGCAGCCCAAGACCGGGACAGGGGTCTTACGAGCAGTACTTC
TRBJ2-5,few,.,TRBV6-5,CASSYKTQYF,TGTGCCAGCAGTTACAAGACCCAGTACTTC
TRBJ2-4,.,.,TRBV4-1,CASSPLAKDSENIQYF,TGCGCCAGCAGCCCTTTAGCAAAGGACAGCGAAAACATTCAGTACTTC
TRBJ2-3,.,.,TRBV9,CASSVFDTDTQYF,TGTGCCAGCAGCGTATTTGACACAGATACGCAGTATTTT
TRBJ2-3,few,TRBD2,TRBV30,CAWSGLAEHTQYF,TGTGCCTGGAGCGGACTAGCAGAACATACGCAGTATTTT
TRBJ2-7,.,.,TRBV27,CASSLGPRLRERSYEQYF,TGTGCCAGCAGTTTAGGGCCCCGATTGAGGGAGAGGTCCTACGAGCAGTACTTC
TRBJ2-2,.,.,TRBV15,CATSRNDGTGELFF,TGTGCCACCAGCAGAAATGACGGGACCGGGGAGCTGTTTTTT
TRBJ2-7,many,TRBD2,TRBV5-1,CASSEDSGRTYEQYF,TGCGCCAGCAGCGAAGATAGCGGGAGAACCTACGAGCAGTACTTC
TRBJ2-7,.,.,TRBV19,CASTQDHEQYF,TGTGCCAGTACACAGGACCACGAGCAGTACTTC
TRBJ1-2,.,.,TRBV4-2,CASSLSPGRRDGYTF,TGTGCCAGCAGCCTCTCACCCGGTCGTAGAGATGGCTACACCTTC
TRBJ2-5,many,.,TRBV6-2/TRBV6-3,CASSYSERSETQYF,TGTGCCAGCAGTTACTCTGAGCGATCAGAGACCCAGTACTTC
TRBJ1-2,.,TRBD1,TRBV6-5,CASSYSRTGANGYTF,TGTGCCAGCAGTTACTCGAGGACAGGGGCGAATGGCTACACCTTC